This T cell receptor (beta chain) was documented in a study of cytomegalovirus exposure and HLA in healthy donors. About the study: The 90 to 150 validation repertoires were produced on the same platform as the 700 or so repertoires of the first cohort. This was reported in a later analysis.

This table comes from immunoSEQ multiplex PCR, and its TCRdb copy is limited to in-frame clones, with some not included. Altogether 100,000 to 120,000 clones are present, roughly 88% being singletons, with the ten largest covering 1.4%. About this clone: Its antigen is as yet unknown.

Per the germline V gene, CDR1 is MNHEY and CDR2 is SVGAGI. This CDR3 comprises 14 residues. The V and J ends lost 0 bases and 5 bases respectively, with 11 bases between them. General study results and limits: One later analysis, an examination of the roughly 130 validation repertoires, found that first-cohort TCR clusters tended to co-occur in them. The classifier reportedly diagnosed cytomegalovirus status with high specificity and sensitivity. Most observed TCR sequences were rare, whereas some public TCRs were detected in many donors.

The chain is built from TRBV6-5 and TRBJ2-7; D is undetermined. The specimen sequenced was PBMCs. This TCR was sampled from a woman aged 30 to 39 in good health and CMV-seropositive. The CDR3 bases are TGTGCCAGCAGTTACTCGAGTGCGCGGCACGAGCAGTACTTC. Translating it yields CASSYSSARHEQYF.